The 2 T cell receptor beta chains below were found in one sample sequenced in a study of T cell responses to AZD1222 COVID-19 vaccine. Generated by immunoSEQ multiplex PCR, the TCRdb table keeps only in-frame clones and is missing some. The sample has some 110,000 clones, roughly nine tenths seen once. This specimen was peripheral blood, taken on day 0 of AZD1222 vaccination. The source is an adult in good health.

The rearrangement links TRBV4-1 to TRBJ1-1; D gene uncertain. Germline V lookup: CDR1 MGHRA, CDR2 YSYEKL. There are 15 residues in the CDR3. V was cut by 4 bases and J by 4 bases, with 16 bases left in between. Here the CDR3 DNA reads TGCGCCAGCAGCCCCAATCCGATCCCGGGCACTGAAGCTTTCTTT. It yields the protein CASSPNPIPGTEAFF.

The gene calls are TRBV2 and TRBJ1-5; D may be TRBD1 (6 bases). CDR1 SNHLY and CDR2 FYNNEI come from the germline V gene. Trimming took 2 bases from V and 6 from J, leaving 8 bases between them. CDR3 length: 13 amino acids. CDR3 in amino acids: CASSEQGSQPQHF. The DNA of the CDR3 is TGTGCCAGCAGTGAACAGGGGAGTCAGCCCCAGCATTTT.